Presented here are 19 T cell receptor beta chains from one specimen sequenced in a study of tissue T cells after allogeneic stem cell transplantation. Sequencing used immunoSEQ multiplex PCR; TCRdb keeps in-frame clones, though not all of them. The sample has approximately 9,000 clones; approximately 40% are singletons. The time point: mouse harvest day 14 after allogeneic transplant. Mouse grafts combined 10^7 T-cell-depleted bone marrow cells with 10^6 splenic CD5+ T cells. The sample was skin. Receptor source: a female BALB/c mouse given C57BL/6 T cells with graft-versus-host disease after an allogeneic hematopoietic cell transplant.

A note on this clone: Gene names are the mouse ones. The read ends 1 residue before the CDR3 terminus; that terminus is restored from the germline J gene. The chain links TRBV26 to TRBJ1-1; no reliable D call. There are 13 residues in the CDR3. V was trimmed by 4 bases and J by 3 bases, leaving 9 bases between them. Germline V gene lookup returns CDR1 KGHPV and CDR2 FQNQEV (reference sequence). The CDR3 is CASSRGLDTEVFF. CDR3 DNA, as far as it was read: TGTGCCAGCAGTCGAGGGTTGGACACAGAAGTCTTC.

Details on this clone: The gene names here belong to mouse. The read is 1 residue too short to cover the CDR3 end, so that end is filled in from the germline J gene. V usage is TRBV5 and J usage is TRBJ2-5, with D perhaps matching TRBD2 (6 bases). This CDR3 has 15 residues. Per the germline V gene, CDR1 is LGHNA and CDR2 is YNLKQL (reference sequence). V was trimmed by 4 bases and J by 0 bases, leaving 11 bases between them. CDR3 amino acids: CASSLDWINQDTQYF. The sequenced part of the CDR3 DNA is TGTGCCAGCAGCCTCGACTGGATTAACCAAGACACCCAGTAC.

A note on this clone: Mouse names are used for the genes. The read halts 1 residue ahead of the CDR3 end, with the missing end drawn from the germline J gene. This chain links TRBV3 with TRBJ1-1; TRBD1 is a possible D gene (5 bases). Trimming stripped 5 bases from V and 2 bases from J, with 9 bases between. Germline CDR1 SNHLY, CDR2 FYNGKV (reference sequence). The length of the CDR3 is 13 residues. CDR3 sequence reads: CASSLRDNTEVFF. CDR3 DNA (partial): TGTGCCAGCAGCCTCCGGGACAACACAGAAGTCTTC.

Concerning this clone itself: Gene names refer to mouse genes. The observed sequence ends 1 residue before the CDR3 terminus, with the missing tail filled in from the germline J gene. This chain links TRBV23 with TRBJ2-7; TRBD2 is taken as the D call from the table, unchecked against the DNA. Per germline, CDR1 KGHTA and CDR2 FQNQQP. The CDR3 is 14 residues long. The CDR3 DNA, read in part, is TGCTCCAGCAGAGACTGGGAGAGCTCCTATGAACAGTAC. Protein: CSSRDWESSYEQY. The CDR3 in its entirety is CSSRDWESSYEQYF.

In the case of this clone: Mouse germline and gene names are used. CDR3 residues: CASSWTGGNTGQLYF. The sequenced part of the CDR3 DNA is TGTGCTAGCAGTTGGACTGGGGGTAACACCGGGCAGCTCTAC. The V call is TRBV21, the J call TRBJ2-2, with 10 bases lining up with TRBD2. Read data end 1 residue before the CDR3 end; the end is taken from the germline J gene. TRBV21 is an open reading frame whose function is uncertain. V was clipped by 5 bases and J by 2 bases; unmatched bases: 2. This CDR3 has 15 residues.

For this clone: Gene names and germline match the mouse. Coverage ceases 1 residue before the CDR3 finishes, and the germline J gene fills in the end. The rearrangement uses TRBV19 and TRBJ2-5; no clear D gene. The V gene lost 6 bases and the J gene lost 10 bases, with 6 bases spanning the gap. The CDR3 covers 9 residues. The germline gives CDR1 FNHDT, CDR2 SITEND (reference sequence). The CDR3 loop is CASTPSQYF. CDR3 DNA, as far as it was read: TGTGCCAGCACCCCCTCCCAGTAC.

On this clone itself: Genes here carry mouse names. CDR3 region: CASGLRDYAEQFF. The CDR3 DNA, read in part, is TGTGCCAGCGGTCTCAGGGACTATGCTGAGCAGTTC. V is TRBV13-2 and J is TRBJ2-1, with D maybe TRBD1 (5 bases). The sequence runs out 1 residue before the end of the CDR3; the remainder is reconstructed from the germline J gene. With 4 bases removed from V and 2 bases from J, the gap between germline ends came to 7 bases. The CDR3 has 13 residues. Germline V gene sequence: CDR1 NNHNN, CDR2 SYGAGS (reference sequence).

Details on this clone: Any gene name here is a mouse gene name. Coverage ceases 1 residue before the CDR3 finishes, and the germline J gene fills in the end. This chain uses TRBV3 with TRBJ2-4; 11 bases line up with TRBD2. After removal of 1 base from V and 0 bases from J, the junction contained 0 bases not matched to a gene. This CDR3 is 16 amino acids long. The germline V gene has CDR1 SNHLY and CDR2 FYNGKV (reference sequence). The part of the CDR3 DNA that was read is TGTGCCAGCAGCTTAGACTGGGGGGGCAGTCAAAACACCTTGTAC. Protein sequence: CASSLDWGGSQNTLY. The CDR3 in its entirety is CASSLDWGGSQNTLYF.

This clone was counted only a few times. Mouse gene names and germline throughout. The DNA ends 1 residue before the CDR3 does, and the rest of the CDR3 is filled in from the germline J gene. This same CDR3 is encoded by further DNA sequences in the sample. The genes are TRBV26 and TRBJ2-5; D not certain. The CDR3 spans 11 residues. The ends were cut back, 3 bases at V and 5 bases at J, with 3 bases in the middle. CDR1 KGHPV and CDR2 FQNQEV come from the germline V gene (reference sequence). The CDR3 is CASSLRDTQYF. The CDR3 DNA, read in part, is TGTGCCAGCAGTCTAAGAGACACCCAGTAC.

Concerning this clone itself: Genes here carry mouse names. Coverage ceases 1 residue before the CDR3 finishes, and the germline J gene fills in the end. This sequence joins TRBV31 and TRBJ2-4; 8 bases are shared with TRBD2. This CDR3 region has 12 residues. V shed 3 bases and J 7 bases; nucleotides not matched to a gene: 3. Germline assignment: CDR1 GKSSPN and CDR2 SITVG. The CDR3 bases that were read are TGTGCCTGGAGCTGGGGGGTGGACACCTTGTAC. It is translated as CAWSWGVDTLY. The whole CDR3 protein is CAWSWGVDTLYF.

Turning to this clone: The gene names here belong to mouse. The read halts 1 residue ahead of the CDR3 end, with the missing end drawn from the germline J gene. This sequence joins TRBV29 and TRBJ2-7; 9 nucleotides line up with TRBD1. Germline assignment: CDR1 MSHET and CDR2 SYDVDS. J lost 6 bases, V lost 4 bases, and 4 bases had no gene match. The CDR3 contains 13 residues. The sequenced part of the CDR3 DNA is TGTGCTAGCAGTTCCCGGGACAGGGTTGAACAGTAC. Its translation is CASSSRDRVEQY. The full CDR3 protein reads CASSSRDRVEQYF.

Note on this clone: The genes and germline here are from mouse. The read ends 1 residue shy of where the CDR3 ends; the end is completed using the germline J gene. The rearrangement links TRBV26 to TRBJ1-3, with D possibly matching TRBD1 (6 bases). CDR1 KGHPV and CDR2 FQNQEV come from the germline V gene (reference sequence). The V gene lost 3 bases and the J gene lost 0 bases, with 9 bases spanning the gap. The CDR3 is 15 residues long. This CDR3 is CASSLGGHSGNTLYF. CDR3 DNA, as far as it was read: TGTGCCAGCAGTCTAGGGGGGCATTCTGGAAATACGCTCTAT.

Concerning this clone itself: Germline and genes here are mouse. CDR3 DNA (partial): TGTGCCAGCAGCCGCGACAGGGGCAACACAGAAGTCTTC. Its translation is CASSRDRGNTEVF. The full CDR3 protein reads CASSRDRGNTEVFF. The chain carries TRBV2 and TRBJ1-1; 8 bases map to TRBD1. The observed sequence ends 1 residue before the CDR3 terminus, with the missing tail filled in from the germline J gene. The CDR3 is made up of 14 amino acids. Germline CDR1 is LGHNA and CDR2 is YSYQKL. Unmatched junction bases numbered 3, after V lost 4 bases and J lost 2 bases.

This clone has just one count. The genes and germline here are from mouse. The missing CDR3 end, 1 residue past where the read stops, is filled in from the germline J gene. The J gene is TRBJ1-1, the V gene TRBV26; 11 bases agree with TRBD1. V shed 6 bases, J shed 4 bases, and the junction held 4 bases outside the gene matches. The CDR3 is 14 amino acids. Germline V gives CDR1 KGHPV, CDR2 FQNQEV (reference sequence). CDR3 protein: CASRRTGGFTEVFF. Incomplete CDR3 DNA: TGTGCCAGCAGACGGACAGGGGGCTTCACAGAAGTCTTC.

Details on this clone: The gene names here belong to mouse. The CDR3 end falls 1 residue outside the read, so it is completed with the germline J gene. The chain is built from TRBV5 and TRBJ2-1; D unresolved. Germline-derived CDR1 and CDR2 are LGHNA and YNLKQL (reference sequence). The CDR3 has 14 amino acids. Trimming cost V 4 bases and J 3 bases, with 10 bases left between them. CDR3 sequence reads: CASSPVGRYAEQFF. Partial CDR3 DNA: TGTGCCAGCAGCCCTGTGGGCCGCTATGCTGAGCAGTTC.

This clone was seen a few times. Each gene name is a mouse one. Partial CDR3 DNA: TGTGCCAGCAGCTCCCGCGGGGGGAGCTCCTATGAACAGTAC. It encodes CASSSRGGSSYEQY. The complete CDR3 sequence is CASSSRGGSSYEQYF. The chain couples TRBV3 to TRBJ2-7, with a tentative D call TRBD2 (6 bases). The sequence runs out 1 residue before the end of the CDR3; the remainder is reconstructed from the germline J gene. V was pared by 4 bases and J by 0 bases, with 13 bases between. Germline loops: CDR1 SNHLY, CDR2 FYNGKV (reference sequence). This CDR3 has 15 amino acids.

Regarding this clone: Mouse gene names apply. Sequencing ends 1 residue short of the CDR3 end; the germline J gene provides the rest. V usage is TRBV31 and J usage is TRBJ2-2; tentative D call: TRBD1 (6 bases). The germline V gene encodes CDR1 GKSSPN and CDR2 SITVG. The CDR3 totals 12 residues. Trimming pared 2 bases from V and 6 bases from J, leaving 7 bases between. CDR3: CAWSGQPGQLYF. The CDR3 bases that were read are TGTGCCTGGAGTGGACAGCCCGGGCAGCTCTAC.

As concerns this clone: The gene names here belong to mouse. The CDR3 extends 1 residue past the end of the read, so its final part is completed from the germline J gene. The V and J genes are TRBV26 and TRBJ1-1; no definite D call. The V and J ends lost 4 bases and 8 bases respectively, with 8 bases between them. Per germline, CDR1 KGHPV and CDR2 FQNQEV (reference sequence). CDR3 length equals 11 residues. The sequenced part of the CDR3 DNA is TGTGCCAGCAGTCGGGGAGGGGAAGTCTTC. It is translated as CASSRGGEVF. In full, the CDR3 reads CASSRGGEVFF.

To note about this clone: Germline and genes here are mouse. With the read ending 1 residue before the CDR3 end, the germline J gene is used to fill in that end. J is TRBJ1-3 and V is TRBV3, with TRBD1 identical over 7 bases. The CDR3 consists of 13 residues. V lost 5 bases to trimming and J lost 5 bases; unmatched junction nucleotides: 3. Germline loops: CDR1 SNHLY, CDR2 FYNGKV (reference sequence). The CDR3 sequence is CASSLDRRNTLYF. Partial CDR3 DNA: TGTGCCAGCAGCCTGGACAGGAGAAATACGCTCTAT.